This is a list of T cell receptor beta chains from one sample in a study of tumor-infiltrating lymphocytes in oesophageal squamous cell carcinoma. TCRdb used MiXCR to reprocess the PCR reads, holding one entry per CDR3 protein. The table includes 20,000 to 25,000 distinct CDR3 sequences, roughly 40% detected once. The sequenced material came from esophageal tumor tissue. Every receptor here comes from a male donor with esophageal squamous cell carcinoma. Each CDR3 is given with its conserved first and last residue. A D gene is named only where the DNA matches it firmly. For some rows the clone size is stated as once, few or many, or as a class when expanded; others skip it.

v_call: TRBV12-3/TRBV12-4
d_call: TRBD1
clone_size: -
j_call: TRBJ1-1
cdr3_nt: TGTGCCAGCAGTCGACAGGGGAACACTGAAGCTTTCTTT
cdr3_aa: CASSRQGNTEAFF

v_call: TRBV6-1
d_call: TRBD2
clone_size: large
j_call: TRBJ2-7
cdr3_nt: TGTGCCAGCAGTCAACCGGGACTAGCGGGACTCGAGCAGTACTTC
cdr3_aa: CASSQPGLAGLEQYF

v_call: TRBV7-2
d_call: -
clone_size: -
j_call: TRBJ1-5
cdr3_nt: TGTGCCAGCAGCCCAGGAGTGGGTCTGGGGAATCAGCCCCAGCATTTT
cdr3_aa: CASSPGVGLGNQPQHF

v_call: TRBV12-3/TRBV12-4
d_call: TRBD2
clone_size: -
j_call: TRBJ2-7
cdr3_nt: TGTGCCAGCAGAGCGGGAGCGATTACAGATACGCAGTACTTC
cdr3_aa: CASRAGAITDTQYF

v_call: TRBV7-3
d_call: TRBD2
clone_size: -
j_call: TRBJ2-1
cdr3_nt: TGTGCCAGCAGCTTACTACCCCCGGGACTAGCGGGGGGGAGGGGATACAATGAGCAGTTCTTC
cdr3_aa: CASSLLPPGLAGGRGYNEQFF

v_call: TRBV5-1
d_call: -
clone_size: -
j_call: TRBJ2-6
cdr3_nt: TGCGCCAGCAGCTCTCAGCTTGCCAGCTCTGGGGCCAACGTCCTGACTTTC
cdr3_aa: CASSSQLASSGANVLTF

v_call: TRBV20-1
d_call: TRBD1
clone_size: few
j_call: TRBJ2-2
cdr3_nt: TGCAGTGCTAGAATCTTAGGACAGGCGAACACCGGGGAGCTGTTTTTT
cdr3_aa: CSARILGQANTGELFF

v_call: TRBV6-1
d_call: -
clone_size: -
j_call: TRBJ2-1
cdr3_nt: TGTGCCCTTAGTACCTCTAGGCCCTACAATGAGCAGTTCTTC
cdr3_aa: CALSTSRPYNEQFF

v_call: TRBV6-2/TRBV6-3
d_call: -
clone_size: -
j_call: TRBJ2-6
cdr3_nt: TGTGCCAGCAACTTGCCCGGGGCCAACGTCCTGACTTTC
cdr3_aa: CASNLPGANVLTF

v_call: TRBV7-2
d_call: TRBD2
clone_size: -
j_call: TRBJ2-3
cdr3_nt: TGTGCCAGCAGCTTACTACTAGCGGGAGGGGGGAACACAGATACGCAGTATTTT
cdr3_aa: CASSLLLAGGGNTDTQYF

v_call: TRBV15
d_call: -
clone_size: -
j_call: TRBJ2-7
cdr3_nt: TGTGCCACCAGCAGCGAGGGGGTAAGCTACGAGCAGTACTTC
cdr3_aa: CATSSEGVSYEQYF

v_call: TRBV7-6
d_call: -
clone_size: -
j_call: TRBJ2-5
cdr3_nt: TGTGCCAGCAGCTTCAGGCGGCAAGAGACCCAGTACTTC
cdr3_aa: CASSFRRQETQYF

v_call: TRBV6-2/TRBV6-3
d_call: -
clone_size: -
j_call: TRBJ1-5
cdr3_nt: TGTGCCAGCAGTGTCTATAGGGATCAGCCCCAGCATTTT
cdr3_aa: CASSVYRDQPQHF

v_call: TRBV6-6
d_call: TRBD2
clone_size: medium-sized
j_call: TRBJ2-3
cdr3_nt: TGTGCCAGCAGTTACTGGGCTAGCGGGGGGTTCACAGATACGCAGTATTTT
cdr3_aa: CASSYWASGGFTDTQYF

v_call: TRBV7-8
d_call: -
clone_size: medium-sized
j_call: TRBJ2-1
cdr3_nt: TGTGCCAGCAGCTTATCCCGTGAGCAGTTCTTC
cdr3_aa: CASSLSREQFF

v_call: TRBV7-2
d_call: -
clone_size: few
j_call: TRBJ2-3
cdr3_nt: TGTGCCAGCAAAAGGGCGGTACCGGCTGCAGATACGCAGTATTTT
cdr3_aa: CASKRAVPAADTQYF

v_call: TRBV24-1
d_call: -
clone_size: many
j_call: TRBJ2-7
cdr3_nt: TGTGCCACCAGGGGGGCTACGAGATACGAGCAGTACTTC
cdr3_aa: CATRGATRYEQYF

v_call: TRBV7-2
d_call: -
clone_size: -
j_call: TRBJ1-1
cdr3_nt: TGTGCCAGCAGCTTATTAGGGGATCTGAACACTGAAGCTTTCTTT
cdr3_aa: CASSLLGDLNTEAFF

v_call: TRBV7-6
d_call: -
clone_size: -
j_call: TRBJ2-7
cdr3_nt: TGTGCCAGCAGCGCCCACTTTTACGAGCAGTACTTC
cdr3_aa: CASSAHFYEQYF

v_call: TRBV28
d_call: -
clone_size: many
j_call: TRBJ1-2
cdr3_nt: TGTGCCAGCAGTTTGGTCGATTTGAAGGGCTACACCTTC
cdr3_aa: CASSLVDLKGYTF

v_call: TRBV7-8
d_call: -
clone_size: -
j_call: TRBJ2-4
cdr3_nt: TGTGCCAGCAGCTCACAGCAGGGGGCCAAAAACATTCAGTACTTC
cdr3_aa: CASSSQQGAKNIQYF

v_call: TRBV7-6
d_call: -
clone_size: -
j_call: TRBJ2-3
cdr3_nt: TGTGCCTCCGCGGCCCCCGGTGGGGGGAATACGCAGTATTTT
cdr3_aa: CASAAPGGGNTQYF

v_call: TRBV6-1
d_call: TRBD1
clone_size: many
j_call: TRBJ1-1
cdr3_nt: TGTGCCAGCAGCAGGACAGGGAACACTGAAGCTTTCTTT
cdr3_aa: CASSRTGNTEAFF

v_call: TRBV7-7
d_call: TRBD2
clone_size: -
j_call: TRBJ2-5
cdr3_nt: TGTGCTAGCAGCCCCGGACTAGCAACGGAGACCCAGTACTTC
cdr3_aa: CASSPGLATETQYF

v_call: TRBV7-2
d_call: -
clone_size: -
j_call: TRBJ2-1
cdr3_nt: TGTGCCAGCAGCTTAGCAGGACGGACCTCCTACGAGCAGTTCTTC
cdr3_aa: CASSLAGRTSYEQFF

v_call: TRBV19
d_call: TRBD1
clone_size: many
j_call: TRBJ2-5
cdr3_nt: TGTGCCAGTGGGACAGGTGGCCAAGAGACCCAGTACTTC
cdr3_aa: CASGTGGQETQYF

v_call: TRBV28
d_call: TRBD2
clone_size: -
j_call: TRBJ2-3
cdr3_nt: TGTGCCAGCAGTTTCGGGAGGGGAGTAGGCACAGATACGCAGTATTTT
cdr3_aa: CASSFGRGVGTDTQYF

v_call: TRBV24-1
d_call: -
clone_size: few
j_call: TRBJ2-1
cdr3_nt: TGTGCCACCAGTGATACCACTACAGGGAGCTCCTACAATGAGCAGTTCTTC
cdr3_aa: CATSDTTTGSSYNEQFF

v_call: TRBV7-2
d_call: TRBD2
clone_size: once
j_call: TRBJ2-7
cdr3_nt: TGTGCCAGCAGCTTGGGACTAGCGGGGGGACGTTACGAGCAGTACTTC
cdr3_aa: CASSLGLAGGRYEQYF

v_call: TRBV20-1
d_call: TRBD2
clone_size: once
j_call: TRBJ2-3
cdr3_nt: TGCAGTGCTAGGGACTTCGCGGGGGAGCGCACAGATACGCAGTATTTT
cdr3_aa: CSARDFAGERTDTQYF

v_call: TRBV6-1
d_call: -
clone_size: -
j_call: TRBJ2-1
cdr3_nt: TGTGCCAGCAGCGTTTCCGTAGGCTCCTACAATGAGCAGTTCTTC
cdr3_aa: CASSVSVGSYNEQFF

v_call: TRBV12-3/TRBV12-4
d_call: -
clone_size: -
j_call: TRBJ2-1
cdr3_nt: TGTGCCAGCAGTTTATATACGGACAGGGACTACGAGCAGTTCTTC
cdr3_aa: CASSLYTDRDYEQFF